The sequence of this TCR beta chain was determined in a study of T-cell memory formation after mild COVID-19. From the 5' RACE reads, TCRdb called clonotypes with MiXCR, one entry per CDR3 protein. The sample lists 350,000 to 450,000 distinct CDR3 sequences, around 20% occurring once. Germline loops: CDR1 SGHVS, CDR2 FNYEAQ. V gave up 2 bases and J gave up 5 bases; unmatched junction bases: 4. The CDR3 runs 15 residues. What was sequenced was PBMCs or a T cell subset sorted from them (not recorded which). The TCR originated in an adult woman who had mild COVID-19 (a few samples of this study predate the infection). Cell type and time point are not known. The chain links TRBV7-6 to TRBJ2-1; 9 bases are shared with TRBD1. CDR3 residues: CASSLSGTGNNEQFF. CDR3 sequence (DNA): TGTGCCAGCAGCTTATCCGGGACAGGGAACAATGAGCAGTTCTTC.